This T cell receptor (beta chain) appears in the sequencing data of a study of T-cell memory formation after mild COVID-19 (dated by TCRdb to the early 2020s). Background for the entire study: TCR sequence clusters from the two donors were largely donor specific. In a couple of donors, T-cell clones that expanded and contracted after mild COVID-19 were followed by sequencing TCRalpha and TCRbeta repertoires longitudinally. The cohort comprised two young, previously healthy adult volunteers, one female and one male. Beyond this particular receptor, the publication reports: Balanced CD4/CD8 phenotypes were observed for clones contracting from day 15 to 85, whereas a bias towards CD4+ was observed for a second wave of clones expanding from day 15 to 37. Only two mild cases were covered in the study, and larger cohorts including severe cases with pre-infection samples were considered necessary. SARS-CoV-2 specificity was not confirmed for the second-wave clones peaking on day 37. The detection of some responding clones in pre-infection memory suggests that pre-existing cross-reactive memory T cells joined the SARS-CoV-2 response. Contracting CD4+ clones turned up mainly in the CM and EM memory subsets, whereas EMRA was where CD8+ clones were enriched.

Notes on this clonotype: The target of this receptor is not known. The record has no base qualities; no much larger clone is one base away.

Sequencing instrument: Illumina NovaSeq 6000. TCRalpha and TCRbeta cDNA libraries were built by 5'RACE with constant-segment primers, adding sample barcodes and unique molecular identifiers. RNA was extracted from every sample with Trizol reagent. The libraries were amplified in two PCR steps, and the second step added a second sample barcode and Illumina TruSeq adapters. The libraries were sequenced on an Illumina NovaSeq using 2 x 150 bp paired-end reads. The paper's processing steps were these. The reads were demultiplexed and collapsed into UMI-guided consensus sequences using migec v1.2.7. With mixcr v2.1.11, UMI consensuses were aligned to TRA and TRB V and J templates and assembled into clonotypes. Clonotypes were classified as expanded or contracted when called significant by both edgeR and NoisET, with noise models trained on biological replicates. For edgeR calls, the thresholds were a false discovery rate-adjusted p below 0.01 and a log2 fold-change of 1. As an exploratory analysis of dynamics, max-normalized trajectories of the 1000 most abundant clonotypes were examined with PCA combined with hierarchical clustering. The CD4 or CD8 phenotype of responding clones was assigned using the separately sequenced CD4+ and CD8+ repertoires. The raw public data were reprocessed by TCRdb itself: fastp quality trimming at Q25, MiXCR clonotype calling, in-frame beta chains only. Entries that share a CDR3 protein sequence are merged under the most common genes and DNA. The V and J calls come from TCRdb's annotation, not from the publication. A total of fewer than 650,000 distinct CDR3 sequences appear in this sample, roughly a sixth of them only once. The ten largest clonotypes hold just over 8% of the sample.

The CDR3 measures 15 amino acids from cysteine to phenylalanine. Of the read, only the CDR3 DNA is kept; its 45 bases are in frame from base 1. Taken from the germline V gene (reference sequence), the CDR1 and CDR2 loops are SEHNR and FQNEAQ. V drops 1 base and J drops 1 base, leaving 7 bases in between. Ficoll-Paque density gradient centrifugation was the method used to isolate PBMCs. The TCR sequence derives from an adult woman who had mild COVID-19 (a few samples of this study predate the infection). The sample titles of this study are shuffled in the database, so cell type and time point are left out; the donor was told from shared clones. Material for sequencing was PBMCs or a T cell subset sorted from them (not recorded which). The V and J segments used are TRBV7-9 and TRBJ2-2, with no confidently assigned D gene. The CDR3 loop reads CASSLGWENTGELFF. The nucleotide sequence is given as TGTGCCAGCAGCTTAGGTTGGGAGAACACCGGGGAGCTGTTTTTT.